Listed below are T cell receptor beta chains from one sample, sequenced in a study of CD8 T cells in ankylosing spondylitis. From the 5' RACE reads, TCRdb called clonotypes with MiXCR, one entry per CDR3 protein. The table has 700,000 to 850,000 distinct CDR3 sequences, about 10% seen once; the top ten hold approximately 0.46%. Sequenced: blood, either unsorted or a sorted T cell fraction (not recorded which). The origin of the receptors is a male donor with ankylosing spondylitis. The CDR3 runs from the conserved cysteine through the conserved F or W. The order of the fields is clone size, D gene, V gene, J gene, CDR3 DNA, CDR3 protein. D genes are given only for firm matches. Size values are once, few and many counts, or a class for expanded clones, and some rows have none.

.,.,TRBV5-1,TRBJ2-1,TGCGCCAGCAGCCGCACATTCCCGAGCTCCTACAATGAGCAGTTCTTC,CASSRTFPSSYNEQFF
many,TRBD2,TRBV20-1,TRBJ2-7,TGCAGTGCGCGGAGACTAGCGGGGAGCTCCTACGAGCAGTACTTC,CSARRLAGSSYEQYF
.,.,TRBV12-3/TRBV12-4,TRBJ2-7,TGTGCCAGCAGTCCCCGGACCCCTGAGCAGTACTTC,CASSPRTPEQYF
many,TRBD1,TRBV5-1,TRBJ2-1,TGCGCCAGCAGCTCTCATGGGGACAGCTACAATGAGCAGTTCTTC,CASSSHGDSYNEQFF
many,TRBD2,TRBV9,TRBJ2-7,TGTGCCAGCAGCGTAGAACGGGAGGCAACCTACGAGCAGTACTTC,CASSVEREATYEQYF
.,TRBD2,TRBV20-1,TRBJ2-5,TGCAGTGCTACAAACGGGGGGTACGAGACCCAGTACTTC,CSATNGGYETQYF
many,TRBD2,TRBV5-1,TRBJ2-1,TGCGCCAGCAGTCTCGGCGGGAGAGGAAACAATGAGCAGTTCTTC,CASSLGGRGNNEQFF
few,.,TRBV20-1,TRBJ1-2,TGCAGTGCTAGAGTAAATCTCAACTATGGCTACACCTTC,CSARVNLNYGYTF
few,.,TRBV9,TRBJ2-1,TGTGCCAGCAGCGTAGCTCCCTCATACAATGAGCAGTTCTTC,CASSVAPSYNEQFF
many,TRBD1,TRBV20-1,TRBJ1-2,TGCAGTGCCGCGGACAGGGTCAACTATGGCTACACCTTC,CSAADRVNYGYTF
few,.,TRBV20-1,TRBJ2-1,TGCAGTCCTCCGGGGAAGCAGTTCTTC,CSPPGKQFF
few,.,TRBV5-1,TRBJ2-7,TGCGCCAGCAGCTTGGAGCCGCTGAGCTACGAGCAGTACTTC,CASSLEPLSYEQYF
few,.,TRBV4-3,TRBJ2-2,TGCGCCAGCAGCCAGGGGGCTAGACCGAACACCGGGGAGCTGTTTTTT,CASSQGARPNTGELFF
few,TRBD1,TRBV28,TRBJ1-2,TGTGCCAGCAGTCCCGCGAGGGGGCGCTATGGCTACACCTTC,CASSPARGRYGYTF
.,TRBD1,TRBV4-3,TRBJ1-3,TGCGCCAGCAGCCGATCCGGGACAGGGGGTCCTTTCTCTGGAAACACCATATATTTT,CASSRSGTGGPFSGNTIYF
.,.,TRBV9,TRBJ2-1,TGTGCCAGCAGCGTAGAGGAGGGTAAAAGAGAGCACAATGAGCAGTTCTTC,CASSVEEGKREHNEQFF
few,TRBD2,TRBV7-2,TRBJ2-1,TGTGCCAGCAGCGCCTCTAGCGGGCCTTCCAATGAGCAGTTCTTC,CASSASSGPSNEQFF
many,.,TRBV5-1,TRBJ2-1,TGCGCCAGCAGCATACAACAGGCGTCCGATGAGCAGTTCTTC,CASSIQQASDEQFF
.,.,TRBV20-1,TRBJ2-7,TGCAGTGCTAGCGTTAGGACTACCGAGCAGTACTTC,CSASVRTTEQYF
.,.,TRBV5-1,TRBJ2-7,TGCGCCAGCAGCTTTGTCGGCGGATCCTACGAGCAGTACTTC,CASSFVGGSYEQYF
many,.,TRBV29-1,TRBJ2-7,TGCAGCGTCTACCGGCGGTTGCGGGGGCGGGTCTACGAGCAGTACTTC,CSVYRRLRGRVYEQYF